This TCR beta chain was documented in a study of tumor-infiltrating lymphocytes in primary liver carcinoma. As for the study in general: All patients, whether men or women, fell within 30 to 69 years of age. Study outcomes and limitations: Pairs comparing tumor with adjacent tissue or blood overlapped less than pairs drawn from tumor regions.

From about 19-30 mg of unsorted bulk tissue, DNA and RNA were co-extracted together. Chronic HBV infection was present in the patients, who were treatment-naive. Comments on this clonotype: The antigen is not known. A much larger clone lies one base from this, so it may be a read error. Likely a read error: the CDR3 ends without its conserved phenylalanine or tryptophan.

Reverse transcription of 500 ng total RNA with a constant-region primer produced TCR beta cDNA. Libraries covering TCR beta were generated through three nested multiplex PCR rounds (using a slightly modified ARM-PCR). The first two PCR rounds used TRBV1-TRBV30 primers with a Cbeta primer, about 9 cycles each. TCRdb passed the multiplex PCR reads through MiXCR, listing each CDR3 protein once. The data show about 120,000 distinct CDR3 sequences, around two thirds seen once. V shed 10 bases and J shed 4 bases, with 17 bases lying between them. The CDR3 totals 14 residues. Germline CDR1 MDHEN, CDR2 SYDVKM.

The clonotype comes from a woman aged 60-70 years with primary liver carcinoma and hepatitis B virus infection. The gene calls are TRBV28 and TRBJ2-1; TRBD1 or TRBD2 may be the D gene (5 bases each). The sequencing input was liver tumor tissue from sampling region 1. The sample's subset: tumor region T1, superior pole. The CDR3 DNA reads as TGTGCCACTCAATGGGACCATGGGTACAATGAGCAGTTCTTA. As protein: CATQWDHGYNEQFL.